Presented here are 32 T cell receptor beta chains from one specimen sequenced in a study of human T cells and chemical hapten exposure. Each CDR3 protein gets one entry after TCRdb re-called the RACE reads with MiXCR. The table has tens of thousands of distinct CDR3 sequences, 13% to 15% seen once. Stated time point: pre-sensitization, week 0. Treatment given: therapeutic diphenylcyclopropenone sensitization with weekly scalp DPC. Sequencing used whole blood, obtained in connection with sensitization to the hapten diphenylcyclopropenone (DPC). The receptors here all came from a woman aged 50 to 60 with alopecia areata. Some clones in this sample may be carry-over from other donors' samples.

This clonotype was observed a few times. The genes are TRBV29-1 and TRBJ2-1; D is perhaps TRBD1 or TRBD2 (5 bases each). The CDR3 totals 14 residues. CDR1 and CDR2 (germline): SQVTM, ANQGSEA. The ends were cut back, 2 bases at V and 7 bases at J, with 15 bases in the middle. Here the CDR3 DNA reads TGCAGCGTTGAATTTTTCCAGGGCGGGAATGAGCAGTTCTTC. Protein product: CSVEFFQGGNEQFF.

At least ten counts were recorded for this clonotype. V and J are TRBV7-8 and TRBJ2-2; possibly TRBD2 for D (5 bases). This CDR3 contains 16 residues. The germline CDR1 and CDR2 sequences are SGHVS and FQNEAQ. V was clipped by 0 bases and J by 3 bases, with 11 bases between them. Here the CDR3 DNA reads TGTGCCAGCAGCTTAGCGAACGGGATGTACACCGGGGAGCTGTTTTTT. Translation: CASSLANGMYTGELFF.

Here the CDR3 reads CASSRGSGTYNEQFF. CDR3 coding DNA: TGTGCCAGCAGCCGTGGCAGCGGAACTTACAATGAGCAGTTCTTC. This sequence joins TRBV2 and TRBJ2-1; D possibly corresponds to TRBD2 (5 bases). CDR1 and CDR2 from the germline V gene are SNHLY and FYNNEI. The CDR3 is made up of 15 amino acids. V was clipped by 6 bases and J by 4 bases, with 16 bases between them.

This clonotype came up many times. V is TRBV7-9 and J is TRBJ2-7; D gene ambiguous. The germline gives CDR1 SEHNR, CDR2 FQNEAQ (reference sequence). With 7 bases removed from V and 2 bases from J, the gap between germline ends came to 9 bases. CDR3 size: 12 residues. As DNA, the CDR3 is TGTGCCAGCAACTTGGGGACCTACGAGCAGTACTTC. This gives the protein CASNLGTYEQYF. Full variable domain (missing parts from reference TRBV7-9 and TRBJ2-7): DTGVSQNPRHKITKRGQNVTFRCDPISEHNRLYWYRQTLGQGPEFLTYFQNEAQLEKSRLLSDRFSAERPKGSFSTLEIQRTEQGDSAMYLCASNLGTYEQYFGPGTRLTVT.

On this clonotype itself: A much larger clone lies one base from this, so it may be a read error. V and J are TRBV5-1 and TRBJ2-1; maybe TRBD2 (7 bases). This CDR3 region has 12 residues. Germline V gene data show CDR1 as SGHRS and CDR2 as YFSETQ. V dropped 7 bases and J dropped 12 bases, with 17 bases sitting between them. This CDR3 is CASARGAHGQFF. The CDR3 region has the DNA TGCGCCAGCGCCCGGGGGGCCCATGGGCAGTTCTTC.

This clonotype was observed at least ten times. This chain connects TRBV5-1 to TRBJ2-5, with D possibly matching TRBD2 (5 bases). The germline V gene has CDR1 SGHRS and CDR2 YFSETQ. The CDR3 contains 15 residues. V lost 3 bases and J lost 2, with 14 bases in between. CDR3 in amino acids: CASSSKGLDQETQYF. DNA of the CDR3: TGCGCCAGCAGCTCCAAAGGACTCGATCAAGAGACCCAGTACTTC.

This clonotype has more than one count but fewer than ten. The chain combines TRBV7-9 with TRBJ1-2, with D unresolved. V was pared by 5 bases and J by 3 bases, with 19 bases between. This CDR3 comprises 16 residues. Germline CDR1 reads SEHNR; CDR2 reads FQNEAQ (reference sequence). CDR3 DNA: TGTGCCAGCAGCCCGGTCGGGCCCTTTGGAGACTATGGCTACACCTTC. Translating gives CASSPVGPFGDYGYTF.

The rearrangement links TRBV5-1 to TRBJ2-7; perhaps TRBD1 as D (5 bases). Trimming removed 4 bases at V and 9 bases at J, with 17 bases between. The CDR3 consists of 13 residues. Germline assignment: CDR1 SGHRS and CDR2 YFSETQ. CDR3 protein: CASSPQAPTGQYF. CDR3 coding DNA: TGCGCCAGCAGCCCACAGGCACCTACCGGGCAGTACTTC.

The chain carries TRBV11-2 and TRBJ2-1; tentative D call: TRBD2 (6 bases). V was shortened by 3 bases and J by 4 bases, with 10 bases between the two germline ends. The V gene's germline CDR1 is SGHAT and CDR2 FQNNGV. This CDR3 contains 14 residues. CDR3 bases: TGTGCCAGCAGCTTTAGCGGCCGATACAATGAGCAGTTCTTC. It translates to CASSFSGRYNEQFF.

Points on this clonotype: Possible read error: a much larger clone is one base away. The rearrangement links TRBV6-6 to TRBJ1-1; no definite D call. This CDR3 contains 14 residues. Trimming removed 2 bases at V and 5 bases at J, with 12 bases between. Germline V gives CDR1 MNHNY, CDR2 SVGAGI (reference sequence). Here the CDR3 reads CASSYRWSLTEAFF. CDR3 nucleotides: TGTGCCAGCAGTTACCGATGGTCCCTGACTGAAGCTTTCTTT.

DNA of the CDR3: TGTGCCAGCAGCTTAGGAGCGGCGGCTACCTACGAGCAGTACTTC. Its protein is CASSLGAAATYEQYF. V usage is TRBV11-2 and J usage is TRBJ2-7, with a tentative D call TRBD2 (5 bases). The CDR3 has 15 residues. CDR1 SGHAT and CDR2 FQNNGV come from the germline V gene. V was trimmed by 1 base and J by 2 bases, leaving 12 bases between them.

The V and J genes are TRBV7-9 and TRBJ2-7; D is perhaps TRBD2 (5 bases). This CDR3 has 15 residues. V gave up 5 bases and J gave up 6 bases, with 20 bases separating them. Germline assignment: CDR1 SEHNR and CDR2 FQNEAQ (reference sequence). CDR3 residues: CASSPRWELGSEQYF. The CDR3 DNA reads TGTGCCAGCAGCCCACGCTGGGAGCTAGGCTCCGAGCAGTACTTC.

Only a few counts were recorded for this clonotype. This sequence joins TRBV29-1 and TRBJ2-3; 10 bases are shared with TRBD1. CDR1 is SQVTM and CDR2 is ANQGSEA in the germline V gene. This CDR3 comprises 14 residues. V gave up 6 bases and J gave up 4 bases; unmatched junction bases: 7. The CDR3: CSVRRQGAPDTQYF. In DNA, the CDR3 is TGCAGCGTCCGTCGACAGGGGGCCCCAGATACGCAGTATTTT.

This clonotype was seen a handful of times. The J gene is TRBJ2-1, the V gene TRBV14; possible D gene TRBD2, 6 bases. The CDR3 sequence is 14 residues long. V lost 4 bases to trimming and J lost 13 bases, with 20 bases between them. CDR1 SGHDN and CDR2 FVKESK come from the germline V gene. CDR3 nucleotide sequence: TGTGCCAGCAGCCGCAATCTAGCGACAAGGGCTCAGTTCTTC. This gives the protein CASSRNLATRAQFF. Using reference TRBV14 and TRBJ2-1 for the parts outside the CDR3, the full variable domain is EAGVTQFPSHSVIEKGQTVTLRCDPISGHDNLYWYRRVMGKEIKFLLHFVKESKQDESGMPNNRFLAERTGGTYSTLKVQPAELEDSGVYFCASSRNLATRAQFFGPGTRLTVL.

The J gene is TRBJ2-2, the V gene TRBV9; D is unresolved. CDR1 SGDLS and CDR2 YYNGEE come from the germline V gene. The CDR3 is made up of 13 amino acids. The V and J ends lost 4 bases and 2 bases respectively, with 6 bases between them. This CDR3 is CASSPVNTGELFF. CDR3 sequence (DNA): TGTGCCAGCAGCCCAGTTAACACCGGGGAGCTGTTTTTT.

This clonotype occurred once. The rearrangement uses TRBV15 and TRBJ2-5; D ambiguous. Germline-derived CDR1 and CDR2 are LNHNV and YYDKDF (reference sequence). The CDR3 sequence is 12 residues long. V lost 3 bases and J 3 bases, leaving 5 bases between the germline ends. CDR3 protein: CATSRVEETQYF. The CDR3 nucleotides are TGTGCCACCAGCAGGGTTGAAGAGACCCAGTACTTC.

This clonotype was recorded at least ten times. The V call is TRBV29-1, the J call TRBJ2-7; TRBD1 might be the D (6 bases). The CDR3 sequence is 11 residues long. Germline assignment: CDR1 SQVTM and CDR2 ANQGSEA. Trimming shortened V by 7 bases and J by 1 base, and 8 bases separated the two germline ends. CDR3 region: CSAQGSYEQYF. CDR3 in DNA: TGCAGCGCCCAGGGGTCCTACGAGCAGTACTTC.

This clonotype was counted between two and nine times. The chain combines TRBV4-2 with TRBJ2-3, with D tentatively TRBD1 or TRBD2 (5 bases each). The germline V gene has CDR1 LGHNA and CDR2 YNFKEQ. The V gene lost 1 base and the J gene lost 6 bases, with 14 bases spanning the gap. The CDR3 is 15 residues long. The CDR3 region is CASSQGVGTEDTQYF. CDR3 nucleotides: TGTGCCAGCAGCCAAGGGGTCGGGACGGAGGATACGCAGTATTTT.

The sample holds many counts of this clonotype. The V call is TRBV12-3 or TRBV12-4, the J call TRBJ1-1, with D uncertain. Trimming took 3 bases from V and 0 from J, leaving 11 bases between them. This CDR3 is built from 15 residues. The CDR3, as DNA: TGTGCCAGCAGTTTCCGCCGGAGGGTGAACACTGAAGCTTTCTTT. Translated: CASSFRRRVNTEAFF.

The genes are TRBV7-9 and TRBJ1-2; TRBD1 matches 12 bases. Germline CDR1 reads SEHNR; CDR2 reads FQNEAQ (reference sequence). The CDR3 extends over 19 amino acids. V trimming: 5 bases; J trimming: 3 bases; junction bases outside the gene matches: 16. The CDR3 nucleotides read TGTGCCAGCAGCCAGACTCGGGACAGGGGGCGATTAAGGGACTATGGCTACACCTTC. Amino acid sequence: CASSQTRDRGRLRDYGYTF.

The gene calls are TRBV3-1 and TRBJ1-1; the D is unclear. The CDR3 spans 13 residues. Germline loops: CDR1 LGHDT, CDR2 YNNKEL (reference sequence). V shed 1 base and J shed 1 base, with 4 bases lying between them. The chain's CDR3 is CASSQVENTEAFF. In nucleotides, the CDR3 is TGTGCCAGCAGCCAAGTAGAGAACACTGAAGCTTTCTTT.

Only a few counts were recorded for this clonotype. Here the CDR3 DNA reads TGTGCCATCAGTGGACTAGCGGGCACCTACGAGCAGTACTTC. The encoded protein is CAISGLAGTYEQYF. This chain uses TRBV10-3 with TRBJ2-7; 10 bases line up with TRBD2. J was trimmed by 2 bases and V by 4 bases; bases with no gene match: 2. Germline V gene sequence: CDR1 ENHRY, CDR2 SYGVKD. The CDR3 contains 14 residues.

This clonotype was seen ten or more times. V usage is TRBV20-1 and J usage is TRBJ2-3; 7 nucleotides match TRBD2. The CDR3 runs to 14 residues. V was pared by 5 bases and J by 0 bases, with 5 bases of the junction left unmatched. Germline CDR1 and CDR2: DFQATT and SNEGSKA (reference sequence). The CDR3 here is CSAQLATSTDTQYF. CDR3 bases: TGCAGTGCTCAACTAGCGACTAGCACAGATACGCAGTATTTT.

The CDR3 DNA reads TGTGCCAGCAGTTCCAACCCCAAGACAGGGGGAGGCGACGAGCAGTACTTC. It encodes CASSSNPKTGGGDEQYF. This rearrangement joins TRBV6-2 or TRBV6-3 to TRBJ2-7, with TRBD1 identical over 9 bases. The CDR3 totals 17 residues. CDR1 MNHEY and CDR2 SVGEGT come from the germline V gene. J was trimmed by 5 bases and V by 4 bases; bases with no gene match: 15.

In its sample, this clonotype was seen a few times. This chain uses TRBV3-1 with TRBJ2-7, with D tentatively TRBD1 (6 bases). V lost 1 base to trimming and J lost 1 base, with 20 bases between them. The CDR3 runs to 18 residues. Looked up from germline, CDR1 is LGHDT and CDR2 is YNNKEL (reference sequence). The CDR3 spells CASSQGGSTGLRSYEQYF. CDR3 nucleotide sequence: TGTGCCAGCAGCCAAGGGGGATCTACAGGGTTGAGGTCCTACGAGCAGTACTTC.

This clonotype was observed a handful of times. V and J are TRBV6-5 and TRBJ1-4; possibly TRBD1 for D (5 bases). V lost 6 bases, J lost 6 bases, and 17 bases lay in between. The CDR3 has 15 amino acids. CDR1 and CDR2 (germline): MNHEY, SVGAGI. The CDR3 region has the DNA TGTGCCAGCAGCGGGGCCGGCCCTAGTGATGAAAAACTGTTTTTT. Translated, it gives CASSGAGPSDEKLFF.

In its sample, this clonotype was seen a few times. The CDR3 region is CASSLDLAEYNEQFF. DNA for the CDR3: TGTGCCAGTAGTTTGGACTTAGCGGAATACAATGAGCAGTTCTTC. The chain has TRBV19 and TRBJ2-1; perhaps TRBD2 as D (6 bases). CDR1 is LNHDA and CDR2 is SQIVND in the germline V gene (reference sequence). V was trimmed by 5 bases and J by 4 bases, leaving 15 bases between them. This CDR3 is 15 amino acids long.

The chain combines TRBV12-3 or TRBV12-4 with TRBJ2-3; 10 positions agree with TRBD2. The CDR3 extends over 16 amino acids. The V segment lost 2 bases and the J segment 5 bases; nucleotides outside the gene matches: 7. CDR3 in DNA: TGTGCCAGCAGTTTAAGTGTCGGACTAGCGGAAGATACGCAGTATTTT. Amino acids: CASSLSVGLAEDTQYF.

This clonotype was seen a handful of times. The chain uses TRBV29-1 and TRBJ1-1, with D maybe TRBD1 (5 bases). The germline V and J ends were trimmed by 6 bases and 4 bases, with 15 bases remaining between them. Germline values: CDR1 SQVTM, CDR2 ANQGSEA. The length of the CDR3 is 13 residues. CDR3 nucleotides: TGCAGCGTGGCCGGGACTCGGGGCACTGAAGCTTTCTTT. As protein: CSVAGTRGTEAFF. Together with reference TRBV29-1 and TRBJ1-1, the CDR3 gives the full variable domain: SAVISQKPSRDICQRGTSLTIQCQVDSQVTMMFWYRQQPGQSLTLIATANQGSEATYESGFVIDKFPISRPNLTFSTLTVSNMSPEDSSIYLCSVAGTRGTEAFFGQGTRLTVV.

This clonotype was observed a handful of times. The chain recombines TRBV12-3 or TRBV12-4 with TRBJ2-3; D call uncertain. Trimming stripped 4 bases from V and 0 bases from J, with 2 bases between. The CDR3 spans 12 residues. The CDR3: CASSSSTDTQYF. For the CDR3, the DNA is TGTGCCAGCAGTTCAAGCACAGATACGCAGTATTTT.

This clonotype was seen a few times. The V and J genes are TRBV6-6 and TRBJ1-4, with D tentatively TRBD1 (5 bases). V dropped 0 bases and J dropped 8 bases, with 7 bases sitting between them. The CDR3 extends over 13 amino acids. Germline V lookup: CDR1 MNHNY, CDR2 SVGAGI (reference sequence). The CDR3 loop is CASSYSRGEKLFF. DNA of the CDR3: TGTGCCAGCAGTTACTCGAGGGGAGAAAAACTGTTTTTT.

The sample holds many counts of this clonotype. The J gene is TRBJ1-1, the V gene TRBV20-1; D unresolved. Trimming took off 2 bases at V and 3 bases at J, with 10 bases between the two ends. CDR1 and CDR2 from the germline V gene are DFQATT and SNEGSKA (reference sequence). This CDR3 is built from 13 residues. This chain's CDR3 is CSARRGGHTEAFF. The CDR3, as DNA: TGCAGTGCTAGACGGGGTGGTCACACTGAAGCTTTCTTT.